Shown below are 11 T cell receptor beta chains from a single sample sequenced in a study of shared clonotypes between healthy human individuals. Sequencing used immunoSEQ multiplex PCR; TCRdb keeps in-frame clones, though not all of them. The data hold 950,000 to 1,100,000 clones, with around 78% observed a single time. The sequenced sample was memory CD4+ T cells from PBMCs. Regarding subset: CD45RA-negative fraction. The receptors shown here come from a man aged 18 to 29 in good health. Some clones in this sample may be carry-over from other donors' samples.

This CDR3 reads CASSQDLAGVTEAFF. The DNA for the CDR3 is TGTGCCAGCAGCCAAGATTTAGCAGGGGTGACTGAAGCTTTCTTT. The rearrangement links TRBV4-2 to TRBJ1-1; a possible D gene is TRBD1 (6 bases). This CDR3 region has 15 residues. CDR1 LGHNA and CDR2 YNFKEQ come from the germline V gene. Trimming left V 0 bases short and J 5 bases short, with 13 bases between.

The chain employs TRBV29-1 and TRBJ1-1, with D hard to call. The CDR3 consists of 13 residues. The V gene lost 5 bases and the J gene lost 0 bases, with 10 bases spanning the gap. CDR1 SQVTM and CDR2 ANQGSEA come from the germline V gene. Written as DNA, the CDR3 is TGCAGCGTTACCAATACTTTGAACACTGAAGCTTTCTTT. It is translated as CSVTNTLNTEAFF.

V usage is TRBV5-1 and J usage is TRBJ2-7; 9 bases are a match to TRBD2. CDR3 length: 15 amino acids. Trimming removed 3 bases from V and 5 bases from J; junction bases left unmatched: 9. Germline values: CDR1 SGHRS, CDR2 YFSETQ. DNA of the CDR3: TGCGCCAGCAGCTCCGGGACTAGCAGTATCCACGAGCAGTACTTC. Its translation: CASSSGTSSIHEQYF.

This clone showed up many times. This chain joins TRBV7-9 and TRBJ2-3; D is perhaps TRBD1 (6 bases). V shed 5 bases and J shed 0 bases, with 21 bases lying between them. This CDR3 contains 18 residues. Germline loops: CDR1 SEHNR, CDR2 FQNEAQ (reference sequence). CDR3 coding DNA: TGTGCCAGCAGCCTAAGGGGGTCTTTGTCACCGAGCACAGATACGCAGTATTTT. This translates into CASSLRGSLSPSTDTQYF.

This clone came up once. The rearrangement links TRBV5-4 to TRBJ2-1; the D is unclear. The ends were cut back, 2 bases at V and 6 bases at J, with 9 bases in the middle. The CDR3 loop spans 13 amino acids. The V gene's germline CDR1 is SGHNT and CDR2 YYREEE (reference sequence). DNA for the CDR3: TGTGCCAGCAGCTTCGGATACCTCAATGAGCAGTTCTTC. It codes for CASSFGYLNEQFF.

The V and J genes are TRBV27 and TRBJ2-2; D may be TRBD1 or TRBD2 (6 bases each). Germline V gives CDR1 MNHEY, CDR2 SMNVEV (reference sequence). The germline V and J ends were trimmed by 6 bases and 3 bases, with 17 bases remaining between them. This CDR3 comprises 16 residues. CDR3: CASRKGHRDYTGELFF. For the CDR3, the DNA is TGTGCCAGCAGAAAGGGACACCGGGACTACACCGGGGAGCTGTTTTTT.

The chain joins TRBV4-2 to TRBJ2-7; D is unclear. The germline CDR1 and CDR2 sequences are LGHNA and YNFKEQ. The CDR3 covers 13 residues. V lost 3 bases, J lost 2 bases, and 8 bases lay in between. This CDR3 reads CASSHRATYEQYF. CDR3 sequence (DNA): TGTGCCAGCAGCCATAGGGCGACCTACGAGCAGTACTTC.

Notes on this clone: This likely came from a read error, as a far larger clone is one base away. The CDR3 bases are TGCGCCAGCAGCGGCCTCGGGACGGCGGCCTATGGCCACACCTTC. Translated: CASSGLGTAAYGHTF. The chain couples TRBV5-1 to TRBJ1-2, with D perhaps matching TRBD1 (5 bases). The CDR3 is 15 amino acids. Germline V gives CDR1 SGHRS, CDR2 YFSETQ.

The V and J genes are TRBV28 and TRBJ1-2, with TRBD1 matching 7 bases. Germline CDR1 reads MDHEN; CDR2 reads SYDVKM. The CDR3 is made up of 13 amino acids. V shed 7 bases, J shed 8 bases, and the junction held 10 bases outside the gene matches. CDR3 protein: CASTGRGFRGYTF. CDR3 sequence (DNA): TGTGCCAGCACAGGCAGGGGGTTTCGGGGCTACACCTTC.

The chain carries TRBV5-1 and TRBJ2-2; D is possibly TRBD1 (6 bases). Deletions cut 4 bases from V and 6 bases from J, with 19 bases between. The CDR3 totals 16 residues. Germline V gene data show CDR1 as SGHRS and CDR2 as YFSETQ. The CDR3, as DNA: TGCGCCAGCAGCCCAGGATGGACAGCGGAGGCCGGGGAGCTGTTTTTT. Residues: CASSPGWTAEAGELFF.

V gene TRBV6-5 combines with J gene TRBJ2-1, with D hard to call. Germline V CDR1 and CDR2: MNHEY, SVGAGI. V shed 5 bases and J shed 4 bases, with 12 bases lying between them. The CDR3 length is 14 residues. CDR3 bases: TGTGCCAGCAGTCCATCGCGAGGTTACAATGAGCAGTTCTTC. Encoded protein: CASSPSRGYNEQFF.